This note documents a single T cell receptor beta chain sequence. Antigen specificity is unknown. The data originate from a study of T cell responses to AZD1222 COVID-19 vaccine. TCRdb's table, derived via immunoSEQ multiplex PCR, lists solely in-frame clones and lacks some. The sample lists about 120,000 clones; 70% to 90% were seen once. The germline CDR1 and CDR2 sequences are SEHNR and FQNEAQ (reference sequence). V gave up 5 bases and J gave up 2 bases, with 9 bases separating them. CDR3 length: 14 residues. Study outcomes and limitations: A mostly white British donor set with more females was recruited, and clonal diversity was possibly underestimated. Seropositive AZD1222 recipients at baseline numbered only 6 or 7. A reported finding is that nearly half of spike-specific TCRs target unmutated variant regions.

The chain has TRBV7-9 and TRBJ2-2; D is uncertain. This TCR was sampled from an adult in good health. This specimen was peripheral blood, taken on day 0 of AZD1222 vaccination. The CDR3 region is CASSREANTGELFF. As DNA, the CDR3 is TGTGCCAGCAGCCGAGAAGCAAACACCGGGGAGCTGTTTTTT. The full variable domain, completed using reference TRBV7-9 and TRBJ2-2, is DTGVSQNPRHKITKRGQNVTFRCDPISEHNRLYWYRQTLGQGPEFLTYFQNEAQLEKSRLLSDRFSAERPKGSFSTLEIQRTEQGDSAMYLCASSREANTGELFFGEGSRLTVL.